Below, 5 T cell receptor beta chains from the same sample are listed, as sequenced in a study of cytomegalovirus exposure and HLA in healthy donors. Method: immunoSEQ multiplex PCR; TCRdb's copy keeps in-frame clones and lacks some. Among about 110,000 clones listed, roughly 88% were seen once. The specimen was PBMCs. The source of these receptors is a woman under 30 in good health and CMV-seronegative.

The V gene is TRBV6-5, the J gene TRBJ2-2; 7 nucleotides line up with TRBD2. The CDR3 runs to 15 residues. The V gene end was trimmed by 4 bases and the J gene end by 4 bases; junction bases not matched to a gene: 6. Germline V CDR1 and CDR2: MNHEY, SVGAGI. The CDR3 region is CASSFGTTATGELFF. The CDR3 coding sequence is TGTGCCAGCAGTTTCGGGACTACGGCCACCGGGGAGCTGTTTTTT.

The chain joins TRBV7-6 to TRBJ2-7; D is possibly TRBD1 (6 bases). The germline V and J ends were trimmed by 1 base and 1 base, with 11 bases remaining between them. The CDR3 totals 15 residues. The germline V gene has CDR1 SGHVS and CDR2 FNYEAQ. Here the CDR3 reads CASSLEQGRSYEQYF. In nucleotides, the CDR3 is TGTGCCAGCAGCTTAGAACAGGGTCGTTCCTACGAGCAGTACTTC.

The rearrangement links TRBV7-2 to TRBJ1-2; D call uncertain. V was trimmed by 6 bases and J by 7 bases, leaving 9 bases between them. From germline, CDR1 is SGHTA and CDR2 FQGNSA. This CDR3 region has 11 residues. The CDR3 is CASRASGGYTF. Here the CDR3 DNA reads TGTGCCAGCAGGGCCAGCGGTGGCTACACCTTC.

The sample holds one count of this clone. V gene TRBV2 combines with J gene TRBJ1-1; D is undetermined. The germline V gene has CDR1 SNHLY and CDR2 FYNNEI. This CDR3 is built from 12 residues. The germline V and J ends were trimmed by 7 bases and 6 bases, with 12 bases remaining between them. As DNA, the CDR3 is TGTGCCAGCACGGTCGTGGTGTCTGAAGCTTTCTTT. This encodes CASTVVVSEAFF.

The CDR3 loop is CASSLVAVPGELFF. CDR3 bases: TGTGCCAGCAGCTTAGTGGCAGTCCCCGGGGAGCTGTTTTTT. The chain joins TRBV13 to TRBJ2-2, with D hard to call. CDR3 length: 14 amino acids. The germline V gene has CDR1 PRHDT and CDR2 FYEKMQ (reference sequence). V lost 1 base to trimming and J lost 6 bases, with 9 bases between them.